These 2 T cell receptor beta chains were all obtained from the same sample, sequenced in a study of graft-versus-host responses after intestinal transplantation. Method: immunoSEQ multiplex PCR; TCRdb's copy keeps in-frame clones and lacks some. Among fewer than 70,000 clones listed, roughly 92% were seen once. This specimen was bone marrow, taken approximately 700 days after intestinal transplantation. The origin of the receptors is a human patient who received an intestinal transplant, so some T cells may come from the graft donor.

CDR3 nucleotide sequence: TGCAGCGTTGATAGTGAGGGGTCGAACCTATATGGCTACACCTTC. Its protein is CSVDSEGSNLYGYTF. The chain employs TRBV29-1 and TRBJ1-2; D is perhaps TRBD1 (5 bases). The CDR3 loop spans 15 amino acids. V was clipped by 3 bases and J by 5 bases, with 19 bases between them. The germline CDR1 and CDR2 sequences are SQVTM and ANQGSEA.

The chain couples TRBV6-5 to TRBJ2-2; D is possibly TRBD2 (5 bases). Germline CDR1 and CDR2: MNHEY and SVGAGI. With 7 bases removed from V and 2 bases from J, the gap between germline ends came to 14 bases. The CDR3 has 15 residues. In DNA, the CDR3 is TGTGCCAGCACTCTCTCGGGGAGTAACACCGGGGAGCTGTTTTTT. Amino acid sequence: CASTLSGSNTGELFF.